This T cell receptor beta chain was sequenced during a study of T-cell reconstitution after alpha-beta-depleted transplantation in children (dated by TCRdb to about 2016). For the wider study: Using TCR repertoire profiling, the study quantitatively followed how T-cell immune reconstitution unfolded in children after TCRalphabeta/CD19-depleted allogeneic hematopoietic cell transplantation.

Summary of the overall study and its limitations: Over the following months the frequencies of hyperexpanded clones went down, and after one year T-cell counts and TCRbeta diversity were mostly credited to newly produced T cells. In some patients, the high TCRbeta diversity seen at day 60 was put down to recipient T cells and intrathymic progenitors that had survived conditioning. The apparently early recovery of alphabetaT-cell counts about two months after transplant reportedly depended on only several hundred rapidly expanded clones that came from non-depleted graft cells.

This clonotype showed up many times. Its antigen specificity is not known. No qualities accompany the bases; no much larger clone lies one base away. The CDR3 runs 14 residues from the cysteine to the phenylalanine. Only the CDR3 portion is preserved as DNA: 42 bases, with reading frame beginning at the first base. The germline V end is reduced by 5 bases and the J end by 10 bases; junction bases left unmatched: 8. The intended sense of this specimen's treatment or condition label: allogeneic hematopoietic cell transplantation with graft depleted of TCRalphabeta T cells and CD19 B cells. The transplant recipients were children given TCRalphabeta/CD19-depleted allogeneic hematopoietic cell grafts. The library came from PCR. TCRdb names Illumina HiSeq 2500 as the instrument used. TCR libraries were prepared with molecular barcoding, using unique molecular identifiers to normalize TCRbeta repertoire quantification. TCRdb reprocessed the public reads (quality trimming at Q25 with fastp, clone calling with MiXCR) and kept in-frame beta chains. Records with the same CDR3 protein are collapsed into one entry carrying the most frequent genes and DNA. This sample gives fewer than 750,000 distinct CDR3 sequences in total; 23% of them show up just once. The top ten clones comprise roughly 15% of the sample.

The chain is made from TRBV12-3 or TRBV12-4 and TRBJ1-6; 7 central nucleotides agree with TRBD1. This sequence was found in a boy in the first two years of life who had a stem cell transplant for acute myeloid leukemia, so the T cells may come from the graft donor. The sample was PBMCs, mostly from graft donor cells, taken 360 days after TCRalphabeta/CD19-depleted stem cell transplant. Here is the DNA: TGTGCCAGCAGTCGGGACAGTGTATACTCACCCCTCCACTTT. This yields the protein CASSRDSVYSPLHF.